This TCR beta chain was sequenced in a study of blood T cell repertoires in COVID-19. TCRdb's copy holds only in-frame clones and misses some; the assay was immunoSEQ multiplex PCR. The data hold tens of thousands of clones, with roughly 90% observed a single time. Germline CDR1 and CDR2: LNHDA and SQIVND (reference sequence). The V gene end was trimmed by 5 bases and the J gene end by 5 bases; junction bases not matched to a gene: 14. CDR3 size: 16 residues. Material: peripheral blood. The chain uses TRBV19 and TRBJ1-2; TRBD1 matches at 7 bases. The receptor was derived from a woman aged 55-70 years with acute or convalescent COVID-19. DNA for the CDR3: TGTGCCAGTAGTCCTGGGACAGAGGAAAAGTATTATGGCTACACCTTC. It yields the protein CASSPGTEEKYYGYTF. Complete variable domain (other parts from reference TRBV19 and TRBJ1-2): DGGITQSPKYLFRKEGQNVTLSCEQNLNHDAMYWYRQDPGQGLRLIYYSQIVNDFQKGDIAEGYSVSREKKESFPLTVTSAQKNPTAFYLCASSPGTEEKYYGYTFGSGTRLTVV.